The 3 T cell receptor beta chains presented below share a single source sample, sequenced in a study of T cells in Graves' hyperthyroidism and ophthalmopathy. TCR beta CDR3 sequences were amplified from RNA transcripts. HTBI primers were used for first-round RT-PCR of the TCR CDR3. From the multiplex PCR reads, TCRdb called clonotypes with MiXCR, one entry per CDR3 protein. This table holds hundreds of thousands of distinct CDR3 sequences, roughly 14% found once. Material for sequencing was blood. The source of these receptors is a woman in her late teens or twenties with Graves' hyperthyroidism.

This clonotype was seen a few times. The V call is TRBV9, the J call TRBJ2-1; 7 nucleotides match TRBD2. The CDR3 has 15 residues. Per the germline V gene, CDR1 is SGDLS and CDR2 is YYNGEE. Unmatched junction bases numbered 6, after V lost 0 bases and J lost 6 bases. The DNA for the CDR3 is TGTGCCAGCAGCGTAGCCGGGGGGTTTAGCAATGAGCAGTTCTTC. This sequence encodes CASSVAGGFSNEQFF.

This rearrangement joins TRBV6-1 to TRBJ1-3; D is unresolved. Germline CDR1 is MNHNS and CDR2 is SASEGT. The CDR3 runs 17 residues. The ends were cut back, 7 bases at V and 5 bases at J, with 24 bases in the middle. The CDR3 region is CASIWGGVATDRNTIYF. The CDR3 DNA reads TGTGCCAGCATCTGGGGTGGGGTGGCAACCGATCGAAACACCATATATTTT.

V is TRBV28 and J is TRBJ1-4; TRBD1 aligns across 10 bases. After removal of 4 bases from V and 1 base from J, the junction contained 12 bases not matched to a gene. CDR1 and CDR2 from the germline V gene are MDHEN and SYDVKM. The CDR3 extends over 19 amino acids. The CDR3 nucleotides are TGTGCCAGCAGTTCTACCGGGACAGGGGCAGGGGGAACTAATGAAAAACTGTTTTTT. Translating gives CASSSTGTGAGGTNEKLFF.